The present TCR beta chain was sequenced within a study of T cell repertoires in cytomegalovirus infection. Study as a whole: In the study, CMV epitopes included recently identified HLA-C-restricted and well-studied HLA-B-restricted ones. CMV infection and matching HLA type were both indicated by public TCR beta signatures. Study-wide results and limits: The cumulative frequency of public TCR beta families distinguished individuals who carried CMV together with the relevant HLA. Dominating the ex vivo response were TCR beta clonotypes that were CMV-specific and HLA-C-restricted.

Of note for this clonotype: What it recognizes is unknown.

A single record per CDR3 protein comes from TCRdb applying MiXCR to the reads. The repertoire includes fewer than 1,000,000 distinct CDR3 sequences, around 31% of them detected once, and around 15% sits in the top ten. The germline V gene encodes CDR1 MNHNY and CDR2 SVGAGI (reference sequence). The CDR3 runs 15 residues. V was shortened by 5 bases and J by 4 bases, with 15 bases between the two germline ends. The rearrangement joins TRBV6-6 to TRBJ2-1, with D possibly being TRBD2 (6 bases). The clonotype comes from a human donor in good health (CMV status not recorded). Some clones in this sample may be carry-over from other donors' samples. The specimen comprised cultured CD8+ T cells from PBMCs, sampled from culture after CMV antigen stimulation. CDR3 in DNA: TGTGCCAGCAGTACATCGGGACTGATGTACAATGAGCAGTTCTTC. Its translation is CASSTSGLMYNEQFF.